The subject of this entry is one T cell receptor (beta chain). TCRdb's table, derived via immunoSEQ multiplex PCR, lists solely in-frame clones and lacks some. The table shows 200,000 to 250,000 clones, with approximately 88% occurring only once. The CDR3 extends over 11 amino acids. CDR1 and CDR2 from the germline V gene are LNHDA and SQIVND (reference sequence). The V gene lost 4 bases and the J gene lost 5 bases, with 3 bases spanning the gap. This record belongs to a study of blood T cell repertoires in COVID-19. In the study overall: Specimens from acute and convalescent COVID-19 originated in the United States, Italy and Spain. T cells, B-cell-depleted T cells, or PBMCs supplied cDNA or gDNA.

This receptor was taken from a man in his 60s who had recovered from COVID-19. Material: peripheral blood. The chain is built from TRBV19 and TRBJ2-1; D ambiguous. The CDR3 region is CASSTDNEQFF. CDR3 coding DNA: TGTGCCAGTAGTACCGACAATGAGCAGTTCTTC.